This passage covers 11 T cell receptor beta chains from one sample sequenced in a study of blood T cell repertoires in COVID-19. Assay: immunoSEQ multiplex PCR; the TCRdb copy retains only in-frame clones and omits some. The table has 95,000 to 150,000 clones, roughly 85% seen once. Material for sequencing was peripheral blood. These receptors were taken from an elderly man with active or convalescent COVID-19.

The rearrangement joins TRBV29-1 to TRBJ2-5, with D hard to call. CDR3 length: 12 residues. Germline V gives CDR1 SQVTM, CDR2 ANQGSEA. Trimming stripped 5 bases from V and 0 bases from J, with 7 bases between. Here the CDR3 reads CSVLRYQETQYF. DNA for the CDR3: TGCAGCGTTCTCCGGTACCAAGAGACCCAGTACTTC.

V is TRBV5-1 and J is TRBJ1-1; TRBD1 matches 7 bases. The CDR3 has 14 residues. V was clipped by 3 bases and J by 3 bases; unmatched bases: 5. In germline, CDR1 is SGHRS, CDR2 YFSETQ. The CDR3 DNA reads as TGCGCCAGCAGCTCACAGGGGATCGACACTGAAGCTTTCTTT. Translated: CASSSQGIDTEAFF.

CDR3 bases: TGTGCCAGCAGCCAAGTTCGGAATCGCGGGGGCTCTGGGGCCAACGTCCTGACTTTC. Residues: CASSQVRNRGGSGANVLTF. The J gene is TRBJ2-6, the V gene TRBV3-1 (or the pseudogene TRBV3-2); 7 bases agree with TRBD2. V was clipped by 1 base and J by 0 bases; unmatched bases: 9. The CDR3 sequence is 19 residues long. Germline CDR1 LGHDT, CDR2 YNNKEL (reference sequence).

This clone has a single count. The J gene is TRBJ1-1, the V gene TRBV28; D may be TRBD1 (6 bases). Per the germline V gene, CDR1 is MDHEN and CDR2 is SYDVKM. This CDR3 is built from 14 residues. The ends were cut back, 6 bases at V and 0 bases at J, with 11 bases in the middle. The CDR3 DNA sequence: TGTGCCAGCAGGACGGGACACTTGAACACTGAAGCTTTCTTT. This translates into CASRTGHLNTEAFF.

This clone has more than one count but fewer than ten. The V and J genes are TRBV12-3 or TRBV12-4 and TRBJ2-2; weak D call: TRBD2 (6 bases). V gave up 8 bases and J gave up 1 base, with 8 bases separating them. This CDR3 is built from 13 residues. CDR3 DNA: TGTGCCAGCTCCGGGGGGAACACCGGGGAGCTGTTTTTT. It translates to CASSGGNTGELFF.

This chain links TRBV19 with TRBJ1-2, with D possibly matching TRBD1 (5 bases). This CDR3 contains 16 residues. The germline V and J ends were trimmed by 3 bases and 0 bases, with 14 bases remaining between them. Germline-derived CDR1 and CDR2 are LNHDA and SQIVND (reference sequence). The DNA of the CDR3 is TGTGCCAGTAGTATGGGAGCGGGACCTTCTAACTATGGCTACACCTTC. As protein: CASSMGAGPSNYGYTF.

The gene calls are TRBV7-2 and TRBJ2-7; 8 bases align to TRBD2. This CDR3 contains 16 residues. Losses at the gene ends were 2 bases for V and 5 bases for J; bases not matched to a gene: 11. CDR1 is SGHTA and CDR2 is FQGNSA in the germline V gene. The DNA for the CDR3 is TGTGCCAGCAGCTTACGGGGCGGGAGGTCCGCTCACGAGCAGTACTTC. Translating it yields CASSLRGGRSAHEQYF.

The genes are TRBV11-3 and TRBJ2-3; TRBD1 matches 8 bases. V was clipped by 5 bases and J by 2 bases; unmatched bases: 9. The CDR3 totals 16 residues. In germline, CDR1 is SGHNT, CDR2 YENEEA. DNA of the CDR3: TGTGCCAGCAGCCCGGCGCCGGGACAGGTCACAGATACGCAGTATTTT. This translates into CASSPAPGQVTDTQYF.

CDR3 protein: CASSEQGAVTGELFF. In DNA, the CDR3 is TGTGCCAGTAGTGAACAGGGGGCCGTCACCGGGGAGCTGTTTTTT. The chain carries TRBV19 and TRBJ2-2; TRBD1 matches at 9 bases. The length of the CDR3 is 15 residues. Germline V gives CDR1 LNHDA, CDR2 SQIVND (reference sequence). The trim removed 5 bases at V and 4 bases at J, leaving 5 bases unmatched.

The chain carries TRBV5-6 and TRBJ2-3; 7 nucleotides agree with TRBD1. The CDR3 loop spans 18 amino acids. Germline assignment: CDR1 SGHDT and CDR2 YYEEEE. The V and J ends lost 3 bases and 1 base, in that order; junction bases with no gene match: 14. The CDR3 protein is CASSSPRTGLVRTDTQYF. DNA for the CDR3: TGTGCCAGCAGCTCCCCTCGGACAGGCCTAGTTCGCACAGATACGCAGTATTTT.

CDR3 coding DNA: TGTGCCAGCAGCTTACTACAGAGCACAGATACGCAGTATTTT. Encoded protein: CASSLLQSTDTQYF. The chain recombines TRBV7-6 with TRBJ2-3, with no clear D. Per the germline V gene, CDR1 is SGHVS and CDR2 is FNYEAQ. With 2 bases removed from V and 0 bases from J, the gap between germline ends came to 6 bases. The CDR3 runs to 14 residues.